This T cell receptor beta chain was captured by sequencing in a study of shared clonotypes between healthy human individuals. Overall study findings and caveats: Clonotype sharing across donors was expected to vary with sequencing depth. Non-shared clonotypes were found to have lower generation probabilities than the clonotypes that were shared by all four of the sorted-subset donors.

In regard to this clone: The target antigen is unknown.

Assay used: immunoSEQ multiplex PCR; TCRdb lists only in-frame clones, some missing. The sample holds about 2.4 million clones, roughly nine tenths seen once. CDR1 SNHLY and CDR2 FYNNEI come from the germline V gene. This CDR3 spans 16 amino acids. V shed 1 base, J shed 13 bases, and the junction held 17 bases outside the gene matches. Those who donated were healthy HIV-negative adults, with no recent acute infections or vaccinations reported. Sample: naive CD4+ T cells sorted from blood. Subset denoted: CD45RA+ positively selected. V usage is TRBV2 and J usage is TRBJ2-7, with TRBD2 identical over 9 bases. This sequence originates from a man aged 18 to 35 in good health. The CDR3 region has the DNA TGTGCCAGCAGTGAAGATACTTGGCTAGCGGGGTCGCCGGGATACTTC. Amino acid sequence: CASSEDTWLAGSPGYF. The full variable domain, completed using reference TRBV2 and TRBJ2-7, is EPEVTQTPSHQVTQMGQEVILRCVPISNHLYFYWYRQILGQKVEFLVSFYNNEISEKSEIFDDQFSVERPDGSNFTLKIRSTKLEDSAMYFCASSEDTWLAGSPGYFGPGTRLTVT.